This T cell receptor beta chain was recovered during a study of cytomegalovirus exposure and HLA in healthy donors (dated by TCRdb to about 2017). Study-wide context: An earlier analysis of some 500 of the donors reported 250 to 300 Gb of sequence data and roughly 100 million unique TCR beta sequences from 150 million to 200 million T cells. An early release covering some 640 HLA-typed donors comprised about 300 gigabases of sequencing data and 85 million or so unique TCR sequences. Of the approximately 400 genotyped donors, less than 90% were placed in the genetic ancestry cluster associated with self-reported Caucasian donors. The study was designed to test whether signatures of past pathogen exposure could be identified by cataloging public T cell receptors. The study profiled the T cell repertoires of hundreds of subjects by immunosequencing and related them to cytomegalovirus serostatus. A separate validation cohort of 90 to 150 different subjects was used in addition to the 666-subject first cohort. High-throughput TCR immunosequencing, statistical association of individual TCRs with disease status, and machine learning were combined to predict cytomegalovirus infection status. A later analysis re-analyzed previously published TCR beta repertoires from about 730 donors and added high-resolution HLA genotyping to study TCR occurrence patterns. In the later analysis, no new phenotypic data were used to find candidate immune exposures; instead, reliance was placed on TCR beta sequences and their occurrence across donors. In an earlier analysis of 500 to 650 of the donors, high-throughput TCR beta sequencing was used to judge whether each TCR beta V gene segment behaved as functional or pseudogenic. Alongside the repertoire data, information on donor age, sex, ethnicity and CMV serostatus was compiled. Genome-wide SNP genotypes for about 60% of the 666 donors were used in a later genetic analysis, which treated that subset as a discovery cohort. Every discovery cohort repertoire had been produced on one sequencing platform. HLA typing included class I and class II loci at four-digit resolution. The number of donors typed differed by locus, with roughly 629-640 for A, B, C, DRB1 and DQB1, around 500 for DQA1, 606 for DPA1, and around 450 for DPB1. Roughly 5 DR-DQ haplotypes were handled as single units for association and clustering, since linkage in the cohort was strong. Across approximately 420 genotyped donors of the cohort, an average of approximately 220,000 unique TCR beta nucleotide sequences per donor were sequenced, and approximately 17% of those sequences were non-productive. Beyond this particular receptor, the publication reports: A group of highly shared sequence variants was considered likely to be a technical artifact of the sequencing pipeline. Some IMGT-functional V segments, including TRBV6-2 and TRBV6-3, could not be distinguished by the 87-base-pair reads and were therefore excluded. The study listed approximately 150 TCR beta chains as associated with cytomegalovirus. A later genetic analysis reported fewer N-insertions in productive TCRs among donors in an Asian-associated ancestry cluster than the roughly 720-donor mean. While some public TCRs were present in many individuals, most TCR sequences turned up only very rarely across donors. The only immune exposure information available for the cohort was CMV serostatus. According to a later analysis, most CMV-associated TCR beta chains appeared to be HLA-restricted, and the HLA associations seemed to be driven largely by CMV exposure. A later analysis found that TCR association rates varied across HLA loci, with DRB1 alleles showing the most associated TCRs and HLA-C alleles the fewest. The earlier analysis of some 560 of the donors excluded approximately 17 rarely observed V segments, including chromosome 9 orphons, because counts were too low. Because HLA typing was unavailable for some donors at each locus, only the typed subset was used in association tests. At a false discovery rate of 0.05, a later analysis linked approximately 18,000 TCR beta sequences to specific HLA alleles. Presence/absence analyses assumed roughly uniform sequencing depth across donors, an assumption that may not hold. Only TCR beta chains were sequenced in this cohort, and the absence of alpha or paired-chain data limited detectable features. When HLA alleles, especially DR and DQ, strongly co-occurred, attributing TCR associations to individual alleles was difficult. The authors suggested that the approach could potentially be generalized to other disease states and immunological phenotypes. In both the original and validation cohorts, the classifier was reported to diagnose cytomegalovirus status with high specificity and sensitivity. A further reported finding was that TCR beta sequences accurately predicted the HLA-A and HLA-B alleles for most subjects in the first cohort. In a later analysis, HLA-associated TCR beta chains were found to be more clonally expanded and to have lower generation probabilities than equally common non-associated chains. V-gene and J-gene trimming of TCR beta chains was associated with a missense DCLRE1C variant in a later genetic analysis, and the association was replicated in an independent cohort. In an earlier analysis of about 600 of the donors, most TCR beta V segments appeared in productive rearrangements about 87% or about 30% of the time, broadly matching IMGT annotations. A later analysis reported that several top co-occurrence clusters appeared linked to parvovirus B19, influenza, CMV and Epstein-Barr virus. In vitro tests confirmed that three of the cytomegalovirus-associated TCR beta chains recognize cytomegalovirus antigens. Correlated functional status among segregating V segments might reflect linkage disequilibrium, but an unknown experimental factor could not be ruled out.

From the germline V gene, CDR1 is SGHRS and CDR2 is YFSETQ. The CDR3 covers 15 residues, taking in both the cysteine and the phenylalanine. The entry retains the CDR3 DNA only, 45 bases that are in frame from base 1. As for this clone: The specificity of this receptor is unknown. The junction does not match germline at one end; this may be a read error.

The cohort consisted of 600 to 750 healthy bone marrow donors. Cohort members were all nominally healthy when sampled, although unrecorded immune exposures were likely present. The donor was CMV seropositive and belonged to the group of 250 to 350 seropositive cohort members. Every donor gave a peripheral blood sample, and the peripheral blood mononuclear cells from that sample were used for TCR beta sequencing. Genomic DNA extraction from the blood cell samples was performed with the Qiagen DNeasy Blood Extraction Kit. The library was generated by the immunoSEQ multiplex PCR assay. For the multiplex PCR, a mixture combining 60 forward primers for TCR Vbeta segments and 13 reverse primers for TCR Jbeta segments was used. A multiplex PCR assay on genomic DNA amplified the CDR3 region of rearranged TCR beta genes. Amplified TCR beta libraries were sequenced as 87-base-pair reads on the Illumina HiSeq System. On the authors' methods: Across the 670 or so repertoires, a later analysis counted 80 million or so unique TCR beta chains, roughly 11 million of which were shared by at least two donors. Raw reads were error-corrected and collapsed into unique sequences with a nearest-neighbor algorithm that merged closely related sequences to remove PCR and sequencing errors. Alignment of CDR3 sequences to IMGT reference sequences was used to assign V, D and J gene segments. For a sequence to be retained, a match of at least six nucleotides was required to both a V gene segment and a J gene segment. Rearrangements were called productive when the CDR3 lacked stop codons and stayed in frame with V and J; all others were non-productive. Following IMGT convention, CDR3 was defined as the stretch from the second conserved V-encoded cysteine to the conserved J-encoded phenylalanine. The earlier analysis of 450 to 750 of the donors excluded any sequence lacking an unambiguous match to a single V gene segment. An earlier analysis of some 610 of the donors called V segments functional above 56.7% productive rearrangements and segregating when the between-donor standard deviation exceeded 5%. To diagnose cytomegalovirus status from the catalog of TCR beta chain sequences, a statistical classification framework was built. V and J gene assignment, in a later analysis, came from comparing TCR nucleotide sequences with IMGT/GENE-DB human TR gene sequences. The TCRdist pipeline was used in a later analysis to assign CDR3 sequences and most-parsimonious VDJ recombination scenarios. A later analysis defined each TCR beta chain by its CDR3 amino acid sequence plus V-gene family, and excluded reads lacking a unique V-gene family. To address suspected cross-contamination and a sequencing artifact, a later analysis removed some 620 highly shared, low-generation-probability nucleotide sequences. In a later analysis, a clonal expansion index for each public chain was calculated from normalized within-repertoire ranks of inferred template counts. In a later analysis, generation probabilities were computed using a VDJ recombination model fitted to out-of-frame rearrangements, and the results were checked against IGoR. Hypergeometric tests were used in a later analysis to score TCR-TCR, TCR-HLA and TCR-CMV co-occurrence, with a repertoire-size bias correction applied to the TCR pairs. A later analysis estimated false discovery rates by permuting HLA or CMV assignments 20 times. In a later analysis, co-occurring TCRs were grouped using DBSCAN, with TCRdist sequence similarity added in when clustering inside HLA-allele-positive subsets. Repertoires with fewer than 30,000 or more than 120,000 public chains were left out of co-occurrence clustering, as were five repertoires with anomalous nucleotide sharing. Not all clones reach the TCRdb copy of this immuneACCESS table, which keeps in-frame sequences only. Checked studies attribute under half of the gap to unresolved V genes and leave the rest unexplained. V, J and clone size are those of that table, while D and trimming were read from the DNA. In this sample the table shows about 160,000 clones, roughly 80% of which occur a single time. 8% to 10% of the sample goes to the ten largest clones.

The specimen was PBMCs. The chain was built from TRBV5-1 and TRBJ2-6; a tentative D match to TRBD1 spans 5 bases. This sequence was found in a male donor in good health and CMV-seropositive. The DNA is TGCGCCAGCAGCTTGGCAGTCTCTGGGGCCAACGGCCTGACTTTC. This translates into CASSLAVSGANGLTF.